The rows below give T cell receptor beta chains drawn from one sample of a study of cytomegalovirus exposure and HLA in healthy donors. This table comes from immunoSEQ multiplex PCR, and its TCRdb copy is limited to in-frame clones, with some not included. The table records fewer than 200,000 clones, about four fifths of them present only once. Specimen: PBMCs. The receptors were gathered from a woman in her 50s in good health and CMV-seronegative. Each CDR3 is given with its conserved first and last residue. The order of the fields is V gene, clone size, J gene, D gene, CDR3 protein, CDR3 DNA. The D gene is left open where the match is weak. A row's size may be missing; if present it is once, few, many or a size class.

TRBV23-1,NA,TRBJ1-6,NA,CASSHVGDNSPLHF,TGCGCCAGCAGTCATGTGGGAGATAATTCACCCCTCCACTTT
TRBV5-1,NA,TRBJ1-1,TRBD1,CASSVQQGANAEAFF,TGCGCCAGCAGCGTACAACAGGGGGCTAACGCTGAAGCTTTCTTT
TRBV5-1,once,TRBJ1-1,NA,CASSLDAFRGEPFF,TGCGCCAGCAGCTTGGACGCCTTTAGGGGCGAGCCTTTCTTT
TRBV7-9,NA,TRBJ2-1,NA,CSSSLERRSSYNEQFF,TGTTCCAGCAGCTTAGAGCGGAGGAGCTCCTACAATGAGCAGTTCTTC
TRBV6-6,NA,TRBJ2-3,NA,CATSGSSTDTQYF,TGTGCCACCTCAGGGTCTAGCACAGATACGCAGTATTTT
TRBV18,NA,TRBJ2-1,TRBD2,CASSRGAGHNEQFF,TGTGCCAGCTCCCGGGGAGCGGGGCACAATGAGCAGTTCTTC
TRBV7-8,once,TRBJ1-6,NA,CASSLFPRGNSPLHF,TGTGCCAGCAGCTTATTCCCCAGGGGAAATTCACCCCTCCACTTT
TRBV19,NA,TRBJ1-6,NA,CASSQTGDFNSPLHF,TGTGCCAGTAGCCAGACAGGCGATTTTAATTCACCCCTCCACTTT
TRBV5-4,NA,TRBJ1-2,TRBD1,CASSLDPGQGYGGYTF,TGTGCCAGCAGCTTGGACCCGGGACAGGGATATGGAGGCTACACCTTC
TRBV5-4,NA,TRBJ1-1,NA,CATKSGTLNTEAFF,TGTGCCACTAAATCCGGGACACTTAACACTGAAGCTTTCTTT
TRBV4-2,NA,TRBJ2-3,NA,CASSQIGRADTQYF,TGTGCCAGCAGCCAAATCGGGCGGGCTGATACGCAGTATTTT
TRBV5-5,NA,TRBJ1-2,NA,CASSLGTNYGYTF,TGTGCCAGCAGCCTCGGGACTAACTATGGCTACACCTTC
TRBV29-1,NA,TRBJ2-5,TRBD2,CSVGLAGGETQYF,TGCAGCGTTGGGCTAGCGGGAGGAGAGACCCAGTACTTC
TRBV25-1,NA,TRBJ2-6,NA,CASSAAGRSGANVLTF,TGTGCCAGCAGTGCTGCAGGGAGGAGTGGGGCCAACGTCCTGACTTTC
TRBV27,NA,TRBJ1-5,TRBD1,CASSRDRGYNQPQHF,TGTGCCAGCAGTAGGGACAGGGGATACAATCAGCCCCAGCATTTT
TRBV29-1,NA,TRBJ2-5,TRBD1,CSVGSGQGIETQYF,TGCAGCGTTGGTTCAGGACAGGGGATCGAGACCCAGTACTTC
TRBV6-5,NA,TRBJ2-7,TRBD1,CATFGTGPAYEQYF,TGTGCCACTTTTGGGACAGGCCCGGCCTACGAGCAGTACTTC
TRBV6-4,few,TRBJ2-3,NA,CASSDSAGKGTDTQYF,TGTGCCAGCAGTGACTCGGCGGGGAAGGGCACAGATACGCAGTATTTT
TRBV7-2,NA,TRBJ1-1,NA,CASSPRQRLEAFF,TGTGCCAGCAGCCCAAGACAGCGACTTGAAGCTTTCTTT
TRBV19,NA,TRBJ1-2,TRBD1,CASSIGIVGRGITYGYTF,TGTGCCAGTAGTATCGGAATAGTGGGCAGGGGGATTACCTATGGCTACACCTTC
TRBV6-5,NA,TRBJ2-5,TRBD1,CASSGQGAVETQYF,TGTGCCAGCTCAGGACAGGGGGCCGTAGAGACCCAGTACTTC
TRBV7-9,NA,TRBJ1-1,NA,CASSPYRERPFF,TGTGCCAGCAGCCCCTACAGGGAGAGGCCTTTCTTT
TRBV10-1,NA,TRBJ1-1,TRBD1,CASQVKPGQGFSDTEAFF,TGCGCCAGCCAAGTAAAACCGGGACAGGGTTTTTCCGACACTGAAGCTTTCTTT
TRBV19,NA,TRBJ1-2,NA,CASSSSREGNYGYTF,TGTGCCAGTAGTAGTAGCAGGGAAGGGAACTATGGCTACACCTTC
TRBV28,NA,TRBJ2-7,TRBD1,CASSFSGQGQGEQYF,TGTGCCAGCAGTTTTTCGGGACAGGGGCAAGGCGAGCAGTACTTC
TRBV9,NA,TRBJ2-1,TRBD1,CASSRQGTGGDEQFF,TGTGCCAGCAGTCGACAGGGGACGGGTGGCGATGAGCAGTTCTTC
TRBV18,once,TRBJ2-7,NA,CASSPENGNSYEQYF,TGTGCCAGCTCACCCGAAAACGGGAACTCCTACGAGCAGTACTTC
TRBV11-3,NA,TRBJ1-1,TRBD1,CASSLKGQGVSEAFF,TGTGCCAGCAGCCTTAAAGGACAGGGGGTATCTGAAGCTTTCTTT